These T cell receptor beta chains were read from a single sample in a study of cytomegalovirus exposure and HLA in healthy donors. The method was immunoSEQ multiplex PCR; TCRdb's version includes in-frame clones alone and lacks a portion of them. The table has around 300,000 clones, over 75% seen once. Sequences were obtained from PBMCs. Receptor source: a young woman in good health and CMV-seronegative. Both conserved end residues are part of each CDR3. The D gene is left open where the match is weak. Part of the rows lack a size; the others show once, few, many or a class for expanded clones.

CDR3: CASSLLPGGYGYTF
DNA: TGTGCCAGCAGTTTACTCCCAGGGGGGTATGGCTACACCTTC
size: once
D: TRBD1
J: TRBJ1-2
V: TRBV28

CDR3: CASSLSGLAGDEYF
DNA: TGTGCCAGTAGTCTCTCGGGACTAGCGGGAGATGAGTACTTC
size: .
D: TRBD2
J: TRBJ2-7
V: TRBV19

CDR3: CASSLGTDTEAFF
DNA: TGTGCCAGCAGCCTTGGGACAGACACTGAAGCTTTCTTT
size: .
D: TRBD1
J: TRBJ1-1
V: TRBV7-3

CDR3: CASSDQREGPRDTQYF
DNA: TGTGCCAGCAGTGACCAGCGGGAGGGTCCTAGGGATACGCAGTATTTT
size: few
D: TRBD2
J: TRBJ2-3
V: TRBV25-1

CDR3: CASSSQPGQGPYYTF
DNA: TGTGCCAGCAGCTCACAACCGGGACAGGGGCCTTACTACACCTTC
size: .
D: TRBD1
J: TRBJ1-2
V: TRBV7-2

CDR3: CASSAQGIGGELFF
DNA: TGTGCCAGCAGCGCACAGGGGATAGGCGGGGAGCTGTTTTTT
size: .
D: TRBD1
J: TRBJ2-2
V: TRBV9

CDR3: CASSWPNLAGHSYNEQFF
DNA: TGTGCCAGCAGCTGGCCGAACCTAGCGGGACACTCCTACAATGAGCAGTTCTTC
size: .
D: TRBD2
J: TRBJ2-1
V: TRBV5-6

CDR3: CASSEGGGRETQYF
DNA: TGTGCCAGCAGTGAAGGGGGAGGTAGGGAGACCCAGTACTTC
size: .
D: .
J: TRBJ2-5
V: TRBV2

CDR3: CASSSLSGGAERAFF
DNA: TGTGCCAGCAGCTCCCTTTCGGGGGGCGCGGAGAGGGCTTTCTTT
size: once
D: .
J: TRBJ1-1
V: TRBV7-2

CDR3: CASSLSSGANVLTF
DNA: TGTGCCAGCAGTCTCAGCTCTGGGGCCAACGTCCTGACTTTC
size: .
D: .
J: TRBJ2-6
V: TRBV27

CDR3: CASSTGTGFDSNQPQHF
DNA: TGTGCCAGCTCGACCGGGACAGGGTTCGATAGCAATCAGCCCCAGCATTTT
size: few
D: TRBD1
J: TRBJ1-5
V: TRBV7-8

CDR3: CASSRTGLNEKLFF
DNA: TGTGCCAGCTCGCGGACAGGCCTAAATGAAAAACTGTTTTTT
size: .
D: TRBD1
J: TRBJ1-4
V: TRBV18

CDR3: CASSRGLAGLETQYF
DNA: TGTGCCAGCAGTAGGGGCCTAGCGGGTCTGGAGACCCAGTACTTC
size: .
D: TRBD2
J: TRBJ2-5
V: TRBV25-1

CDR3: CASKGTAGSGELFF
DNA: TGTGCCAGTAAAGGGACGGCGGGGTCCGGGGAGCTGTTTTTT
size: .
D: .
J: TRBJ2-2
V: TRBV6-1

CDR3: CASSRNGQGINEQFF
DNA: TGTGCCAGCAGCCGTAACGGACAGGGGATAAATGAGCAGTTCTTC
size: once
D: TRBD1
J: TRBJ2-1
V: TRBV7-3

CDR3: CAWSVLSRGGSRTEAFF
DNA: TGTGCCTGGAGTGTACTTTCGCGGGGGGGGTCAAGGACTGAAGCTTTCTTT
size: once
D: .
J: TRBJ1-1
V: TRBV30

CDR3: CASSGDWPTQETQYF
DNA: TGCGCCAGCAGCGGAGATTGGCCAACCCAAGAGACCCAGTACTTC
size: .
D: .
J: TRBJ2-5
V: TRBV5-1

CDR3: CASSRGILQENYGYTF
DNA: TGTGCCAGCTCACGAGGAATCTTACAGGAAAATTATGGCTACACCTTC
size: .
D: .
J: TRBJ1-2
V: TRBV18

CDR3: CATSRARDYYEQYF
DNA: TGTGCCACCAGCAGAGCCCGGGACTACTACGAGCAGTACTTC
size: .
D: TRBD2
J: TRBJ2-7
V: TRBV15

CDR3: CATSRDLGGGKETQYF
DNA: TGTGCCACCAGCAGAGATCTCGGGGGAGGGAAAGAGACCCAGTACTTC
size: .
D: TRBD2
J: TRBJ2-5
V: TRBV15

CDR3: CASSLGGGGYEQYF
DNA: TGTGCCAGCAGCTTAGGTGGCGGCGGGTACGAGCAGTACTTC
size: .
D: .
J: TRBJ2-7
V: TRBV7-2

CDR3: CATSAGAGDTQYF
DNA: TGTGCCACCTCTGCAGGGGCCGGAGATACGCAGTATTTT
size: few
D: .
J: TRBJ2-3
V: TRBV19

CDR3: CASSGGQGKADTQYF
DNA: TGTGCCAGCAGTGGAGGACAGGGGAAGGCAGATACGCAGTATTTT
size: .
D: TRBD1
J: TRBJ2-3
V: TRBV6-6

CDR3: CASSTGGHEQYF
DNA: TGTGCCAGCAGTACGGGGGGGCACGAGCAGTACTTC
size: .
D: TRBD2
J: TRBJ2-7
V: TRBV6-1

CDR3: CASRTGTGSYEQYF
DNA: TGCGCCAGCAGAACCGGGACAGGGTCCTACGAGCAGTACTTC
size: .
D: TRBD1
J: TRBJ2-7
V: TRBV5-1

CDR3: CASSRDGQGAAGELFF
DNA: TGTGCCAGCAGTCGGGACGGACAGGGGGCGGCCGGGGAGCTGTTTTTT
size: .
D: TRBD1
J: TRBJ2-2
V: TRBV4-2

CDR3: CASSPGTSGYEQYF
DNA: TGTGCCAGCAGCCCCGGGACTAGCGGTTACGAGCAGTACTTC
size: .
D: TRBD2
J: TRBJ2-7
V: TRBV5-6

CDR3: CASRGRREINYGYTF
DNA: TGTGCCAGCAGGGGGCGAAGGGAAATTAACTATGGCTACACCTTC
size: once
D: .
J: TRBJ1-2
V: TRBV9

CDR3: CASSAGLGNTGELFF
DNA: TGTGCCAGCAGCGCCGGACTGGGAAACACCGGGGAGCTGTTTTTT
size: .
D: .
J: TRBJ2-2
V: TRBV9

CDR3: CASSLGDRPQTGYTF
DNA: TGTGCCAGCAGCTTGGGCGACAGGCCCCAGACTGGCTACACCTTC
size: .
D: .
J: TRBJ1-2
V: TRBV5-4

CDR3: CASSQTGYQYF
DNA: TGTGCCAGCTCACAGACAGGGTATCAGTACTTC
size: few
D: TRBD1
J: TRBJ2-7
V: TRBV18

CDR3: CASSFSGLAVVYEQYF
DNA: TGTGCCAGCAGCTTTTCAGGACTAGCAGTGGTTTACGAGCAGTACTTC
size: .
D: TRBD2
J: TRBJ2-7
V: TRBV7-9

CDR3: CASTPEGLAGELFF
DNA: TGTGCCAGTACGCCGGAGGGTTTGGCCGGGGAGCTGTTTTTT
size: .
D: .
J: TRBJ2-2
V: TRBV19

CDR3: CASSQDQGAGGLSYEQYF
DNA: TGCGCCAGCAGCCAAGATCAAGGAGCGGGAGGGCTCTCCTACGAGCAGTACTTC
size: .
D: TRBD2
J: TRBJ2-7
V: TRBV4-1

CDR3: CASSVVASTYNEQFF
DNA: TGTGCCAGCAGCGTAGTGGCTAGCACCTACAATGAGCAGTTCTTC
size: .
D: .
J: TRBJ2-1
V: TRBV9

CDR3: CASSYQGSYEQYF
DNA: TGTGCCAGCAGTTATCAGGGCTCCTACGAGCAGTACTTC
size: .
D: .
J: TRBJ2-7
V: TRBV6-5

CDR3: CASNLQGSETQYF
DNA: TGTGCCAGCAACCTACAGGGTTCGGAGACCCAGTACTTC
size: .
D: .
J: TRBJ2-5
V: TRBV28

CDR3: CASSESGTSNTGELFF
DNA: TGTGCCAGCAGCGAAAGTGGGACTAGCAACACCGGGGAGCTGTTTTTT
size: once
D: TRBD2
J: TRBJ2-2
V: TRBV9

CDR3: CAGRDRVGYTF
DNA: TGTGCCGGCCGGGACAGGGTTGGCTACACCTTC
size: few
D: TRBD1
J: TRBJ1-2
V: TRBV27

CDR3: CASSQESYEQYF
DNA: TGCGCCAGCAGCCAAGAGAGTTACGAGCAGTACTTC
size: .
D: .
J: TRBJ2-7
V: TRBV4-1

CDR3: CASSPRLAGGLNTGELFF
DNA: TGTGCCAGCAGCCCGCGACTAGCGGGAGGCCTAAACACCGGGGAGCTGTTTTTT
size: .
D: TRBD2
J: TRBJ2-2
V: TRBV7-9

CDR3: CASSSSRGPYGYTF
DNA: TGTGCCAGCAGCTCCTCGCGGGGCCCCTATGGCTACACCTTC
size: .
D: .
J: TRBJ1-2
V: TRBV5-6

CDR3: CASSDELAGTGLQETQYF
DNA: TGTGCCAGCAGTGACGAGCTAGCGGGAACGGGACTTCAAGAGACCCAGTACTTC
size: .
D: TRBD2
J: TRBJ2-5
V: TRBV2

CDR3: CSVARDTYQPQHF
DNA: TGCAGCGTTGCCCGGGACACCTATCAGCCCCAGCATTTT
size: .
D: .
J: TRBJ1-5
V: TRBV29-1

CDR3: CAITRTRGGQPQHF
DNA: TGTGCCATTACGAGGACCAGGGGTGGTCAGCCCCAGCATTTT
size: .
D: .
J: TRBJ1-5
V: TRBV28

CDR3: CASSQGDRYEQYF
DNA: TGTGCCAGCTCACAGGGGGATAGATACGAGCAGTACTTC
size: few
D: .
J: TRBJ2-7
V: TRBV18

CDR3: CASSLAVSGRSGETQYF
DNA: TGCGCCAGCAGCTTGGCGGTTAGCGGGAGATCTGGGGAGACCCAGTACTTC
size: .
D: TRBD2
J: TRBJ2-5
V: TRBV5-1